This TCR beta chain emerged from a study of blood T cell repertoires in COVID-19. Study-wide background: Sources were T cells, B-cell-depleted T cells, or PBMCs; the material itself was cDNA or gDNA.

Sequencing used immunoSEQ multiplex PCR; TCRdb keeps in-frame clones, though not all of them. The repertoire holds fewer than 150,000 clones, with approximately 86% as singletons. The TCR originated in a human donor in a cohort sampled during active COVID-19. The specimen sequenced was peripheral blood.

The CDR3 coding sequence is TGTGCCAGTAGCCCGGGACAAAATGAAAAACTGTTTTTT. Protein product: CASSPGQNEKLFF. V gene TRBV19 combines with J gene TRBJ1-4; D may be TRBD1 (6 bases). CDR1 LNHDA and CDR2 SQIVND come from the germline V gene (reference sequence). This CDR3 spans 13 amino acids. V was cut by 6 bases and J by 5 bases, with 10 bases left in between.